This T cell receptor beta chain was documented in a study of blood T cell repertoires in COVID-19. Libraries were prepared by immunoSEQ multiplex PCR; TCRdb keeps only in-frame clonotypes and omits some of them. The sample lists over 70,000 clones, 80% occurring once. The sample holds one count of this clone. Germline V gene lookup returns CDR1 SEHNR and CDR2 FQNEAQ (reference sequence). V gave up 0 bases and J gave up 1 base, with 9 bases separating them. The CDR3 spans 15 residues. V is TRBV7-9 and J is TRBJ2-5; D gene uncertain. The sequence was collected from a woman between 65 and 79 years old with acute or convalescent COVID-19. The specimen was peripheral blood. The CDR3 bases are TGTGCCAGCAGCTTAGCGGCACTAATCCAAGAGACCCAGTACTTC. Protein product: CASSLAALIQETQYF.